This TCR beta chain was identified in a study of blood T cell repertoires in COVID-19. Study as a whole: Samples taken during acute and convalescent COVID-19 were collected in the United States, Italy and Spain. T cells, B-cell-depleted T cells, or PBMCs provided the cDNA or gDNA that served as material.

Methods used by the authors: Reference gene primers were amplified, and this amplification served to estimate nucleated cell counts. TCRdb keeps only in-frame clones here, not all; method: immunoSEQ multiplex PCR. V, J and clone size reflect that table, while D and trimming were determined from the DNA. The profile covers about 50,000 clones, with around 84% appearing a single time and about 4.1% taken by the ten largest. With 0 bases clipped from V and 8 bases from J, the junction kept 10 bases outside the gene matches. CDR1 and CDR2 from the germline V gene are SGHTA and FQGNSA. This CDR3 has 16 amino acids.

This rearrangement joins TRBV7-2 to TRBJ2-1; TRBD2 agrees at 7 bases. This TCR came from an older man with active COVID-19. Sequencing used peripheral blood. The chain's CDR3 is CASSLALAGVNHEQFF. The DNA of the CDR3 is TGTGCCAGCAGCTTAGCGCTGGCGGGAGTGAACCATGAGCAGTTCTTC.